The 2 T cell receptor beta chains below were found in one sample sequenced in a study of spatial heterogeneity in lung cancer (dated by TCRdb to between 2017 and 2020). Library prep was done by 5' RACE. Sequencing was performed on a NextSeq 500. TCRdb reworked the public reads: Q25 trimming with fastp, MiXCR clone assembly, productive beta chains retained. Each record represents a unique CDR3 protein, reported with the most common genes and DNA among its rows. Here the sample has under 30,000 distinct CDR3 sequences; about 4.5% occur a single time. 4.5% to 6.5% of the sample is held by the ten biggest clonotypes. The time point label for this specimen denotes: sample taken at primary tumor resection. Whole RNA extracted from tumor and nontumor lung tissue, or from cryopreserved PBMC samples, was used for TCR sequencing without cell sorting. The sequences come from PBMCs, collected at surgery. The origin of the receptors is a male donor with early-stage non-small cell lung cancer.

Note on this clonotype: This clone may be a read error of a much larger clone one base away. This CDR3 is CASGGGTRTSGTQYF. The CDR3 nucleotides read TGTGCCAGCGGCGGTGGGACCAGGACATCAGGGACCCAGTACTTC. The chain is built from TRBV12-3 or TRBV12-4 and TRBJ2-5; TRBD1 or TRBD2 may be the D gene (5 bases each). The V end was cut by 8 bases, the J end by 7 bases, with 23 bases between. The CDR3 contains 15 residues.

The chain recombines TRBV10-3 with TRBJ2-3; a weak D match, TRBD1 (5 bases). V was clipped by 2 bases and J by 6 bases, with 15 bases between them. CDR3 length: 15 residues. Germline V gene data show CDR1 as ENHRY and CDR2 as SYGVKD. In nucleotides, the CDR3 is TGTGCCATCAGTGAGGGGCTGGCGCCAGGGGATACGCAGTATTTT. It encodes CAISEGLAPGDTQYF.